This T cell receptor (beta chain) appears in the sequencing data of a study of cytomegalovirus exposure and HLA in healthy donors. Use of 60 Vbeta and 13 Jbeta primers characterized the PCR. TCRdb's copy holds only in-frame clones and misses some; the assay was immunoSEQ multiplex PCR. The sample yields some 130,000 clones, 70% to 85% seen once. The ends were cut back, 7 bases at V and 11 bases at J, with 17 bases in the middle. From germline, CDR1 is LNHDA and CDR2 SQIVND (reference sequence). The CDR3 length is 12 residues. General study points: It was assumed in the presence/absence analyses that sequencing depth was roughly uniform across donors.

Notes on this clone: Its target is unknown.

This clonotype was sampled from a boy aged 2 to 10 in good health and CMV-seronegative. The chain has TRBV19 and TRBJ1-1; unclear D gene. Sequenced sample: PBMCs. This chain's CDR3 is CASISSYCRAFF. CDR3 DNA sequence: TGTGCCAGTATATCGAGTTACTGCCGGGCTTTCTTT.